The clone carrying this T cell receptor (beta chain) was found a few times. Amplification targeted TCR beta CDR3 regions from RNA transcripts. An initial round of RT-PCR targeting the TCR CDR3 relied on the HTBI primer set. Each CDR3 protein gets one entry after TCRdb re-called the multiplex PCR reads with MiXCR. The sample lists around 690,000 distinct CDR3 sequences; about 18% were seen once. This entry comes from a study of T cells in Graves' hyperthyroidism and ophthalmopathy. Using more than 7.5 ml of fresh peripheral blood, PBMCs were prepared. Sequenced: blood. This TCR was recovered from a man aged 45-65 years with Graves' hyperthyroidism.

The CDR3 region is CASSRRGLIYEQYF. As DNA, the CDR3 is TGTGCCAGCAGCCGAAGAGGACTGATCTACGAGCAGTACTTC. V gene TRBV14 combines with J gene TRBJ2-7; D may be TRBD2 (5 bases). This CDR3 contains 14 residues. CDR1 is SGHDN and CDR2 is FVKESK in the germline V gene. Between the trimmed V and J ends, which lost 4 bases and 3 bases, there was a span of 13 bases.